These T cell receptor beta chains were read from a single sample in a study of shared clonotypes between healthy human individuals. Data came from immunoSEQ multiplex PCR; TCRdb stores just in-frame clones and leaves some out. The sample has fewer than 1.8 million clones; approximately 98.5% are singletons. The material sequenced was naive CD4+ T cells sorted from blood. These receptors were collected from a man aged 30 to 45 in good health. The CDR3 runs from the conserved cysteine through the conserved F or W. Each record gives: clone size, D gene, V gene, J gene, CDR3 DNA, CDR3 protein. A D gene is named only where the DNA matches it firmly. Size is stated for part of the rows, as once, few or many counts, or as a class when the clone is expanded.

clone size: once; D gene: TRBD2; V gene: TRBV5-4; J gene: TRBJ2-7; CDR3 DNA: TGTGCCAGCAGCTTAATTTTGGGACTAGCGGGAAGATACGAGCAGTACTTC; CDR3 protein: CASSLILGLAGRYEQYF
clone size: -; D gene: -; V gene: TRBV5-5; J gene: TRBJ1-1; CDR3 DNA: TGTGCCAGCAGCGGTACAGGCTTCCTGGGGACTGAAGCTTTCTTT; CDR3 protein: CASSGTGFLGTEAFF
clone size: -; D gene: -; V gene: TRBV7-9; J gene: TRBJ2-2; CDR3 DNA: TGTGCCAGCAGCCAACGGGAGTTGGTCGGGGAGCTGTTTTTT; CDR3 protein: CASSQRELVGELFF
clone size: -; D gene: -; V gene: TRBV10-3; J gene: TRBJ2-1; CDR3 DNA: TGTGCCATCAGTGAGATCGCAGTGGGATATGAGCAGTTCTTC; CDR3 protein: CAISEIAVGYEQFF
clone size: -; D gene: TRBD2; V gene: TRBV19; J gene: TRBJ2-3; CDR3 DNA: TGTGCCAGTAGAACTCGGGGGGGAGGCACAGATACGCAGTATTTT; CDR3 protein: CASRTRGGGTDTQYF
clone size: -; D gene: TRBD2; V gene: TRBV29-1; J gene: TRBJ2-1; CDR3 DNA: TGCAGCGTTCGCGGGAGGTTAAACAATGAGCAGTTCTTC; CDR3 protein: CSVRGRLNNEQFF
clone size: -; D gene: -; V gene: TRBV5-1; J gene: TRBJ1-1; CDR3 DNA: TGCGCCAGCAGCATAACAGGGAGGGAGTTGAACACTGAAGCTTTCTTT; CDR3 protein: CASSITGRELNTEAFF
clone size: -; D gene: -; V gene: TRBV7-2; J gene: TRBJ2-5; CDR3 DNA: TGTGCCAGCAGCCCCCGGGGGGCTAGCGGATCCAGAGCAGAGACCCAGTACTTC; CDR3 protein: CASSPRGASGSRAETQYF
clone size: -; D gene: -; V gene: TRBV11-2; J gene: TRBJ2-7; CDR3 DNA: TGTGCCAGCAGCTCGCCCCGCGACGCGACCCGAGGCGAGCAGTACTTC; CDR3 protein: CASSSPRDATRGEQYF
clone size: -; D gene: TRBD2; V gene: TRBV18; J gene: TRBJ2-7; CDR3 DNA: TGTGCCAGCTCACCCACTAGCGGGGGTTCCTACGAGCAGTACTTC; CDR3 protein: CASSPTSGGSYEQYF
clone size: -; D gene: -; V gene: TRBV2; J gene: TRBJ2-3; CDR3 DNA: TGTGCCAGCAGATACGAAGATACGCAGTATTTT; CDR3 protein: CASRYEDTQYF
clone size: -; D gene: -; V gene: TRBV13; J gene: TRBJ2-7; CDR3 DNA: TGTGCCAGCAGCTTAGGCCCAGGCCGAGCGTCCGAGCAGTACTTC; CDR3 protein: CASSLGPGRASEQYF
clone size: -; D gene: TRBD1; V gene: TRBV5-1; J gene: TRBJ2-1; CDR3 DNA: TGCGCCAGCAGCCCCCCGGGACAGAACAATGAGCAGTTCTTC; CDR3 protein: CASSPPGQNNEQFF
clone size: -; D gene: TRBD1; V gene: TRBV11-2; J gene: TRBJ2-7; CDR3 DNA: TGTGCCAGCAGCTTAGGTTGGGACAGGGTCTACGAGCAGTACTTC; CDR3 protein: CASSLGWDRVYEQYF
clone size: -; D gene: -; V gene: TRBV5-6; J gene: TRBJ2-6; CDR3 DNA: TGTGCCAGCAGGGCCTTCTCTGGGGCCAACGTCCTGACTTTC; CDR3 protein: CASRAFSGANVLTF
clone size: -; D gene: TRBD2; V gene: TRBV5-5; J gene: TRBJ2-3; CDR3 DNA: TGTGCCAGCAGCTTGGCCACTAGCGGGAGCACAGATACGCAGTATTTT; CDR3 protein: CASSLATSGSTDTQYF
clone size: -; D gene: TRBD1; V gene: TRBV5-4; J gene: TRBJ2-7; CDR3 DNA: TGTGCCAGCAGCCTTCAGAGACAGGGGGCTTCCGAGCAGTACTTC; CDR3 protein: CASSLQRQGASEQYF
clone size: -; D gene: TRBD2; V gene: TRBV10-3; J gene: TRBJ2-3; CDR3 DNA: TGTGCCATCAACCCGGGACTAGGGGGAGCAGATACGCAGTATTTT; CDR3 protein: CAINPGLGGADTQYF
clone size: -; D gene: -; V gene: TRBV5-4; J gene: TRBJ2-5; CDR3 DNA: TGTGCCAGCAGCAGGGGTGCGGAGACCCAGTACTTC; CDR3 protein: CASSRGAETQYF
clone size: once; D gene: TRBD2; V gene: TRBV9; J gene: TRBJ2-7; CDR3 DNA: TGTGCCAGCAGCGAAGCCCCCGTGACTAGCGGTTTGTACGAGCAGTACTTC; CDR3 protein: CASSEAPVTSGLYEQYF
clone size: -; D gene: -; V gene: TRBV7-7; J gene: TRBJ2-1; CDR3 DNA: TGTGCCAGCAGCACCCGGCAATACAATGAGCAGTTCTTC; CDR3 protein: CASSTRQYNEQFF
clone size: -; D gene: -; V gene: TRBV6-5; J gene: TRBJ1-1; CDR3 DNA: TGTGCCAGCAGTTACGGCGGGCAGACAATGAACACTGAAGCTTTCTTT; CDR3 protein: CASSYGGQTMNTEAFF
clone size: -; D gene: TRBD1; V gene: TRBV28; J gene: TRBJ2-5; CDR3 DNA: TGTGCCAGCAGTTTTACGGCAGGGGGCGGACGAGAGACCCAGTACTTC; CDR3 protein: CASSFTAGGGRETQYF
clone size: few; D gene: -; V gene: TRBV18; J gene: TRBJ2-5; CDR3 DNA: TGTGCCAGCTCAATTCAAGAGACCCAGTACTTC; CDR3 protein: CASSIQETQYF
clone size: -; D gene: -; V gene: TRBV2; J gene: TRBJ2-3; CDR3 DNA: TGTGCCAGCAGTGAGAGGGGTAGGGGTGGCACAGATACGCAGTATTTT; CDR3 protein: CASSERGRGGTDTQYF
clone size: -; D gene: -; V gene: TRBV28; J gene: TRBJ1-5; CDR3 DNA: TGTGCCAGCAGGAGGGGATGGCAGTACAATCAGCCCCAGCATTTT; CDR3 protein: CASRRGWQYNQPQHF
clone size: -; D gene: -; V gene: TRBV18; J gene: TRBJ1-2; CDR3 DNA: TGTGCCAGCTCACCCCTGGACGGACCTTACTATGGCTACACCTTC; CDR3 protein: CASSPLDGPYYGYTF
clone size: -; D gene: -; V gene: TRBV28; J gene: TRBJ1-4; CDR3 DNA: TGTGCCAGCAGTTTATTGAGTCGGACAGCCCTAAAGGAAAAACTGTTTTTT; CDR3 protein: CASSLLSRTALKEKLFF
clone size: once; D gene: -; V gene: TRBV5-1; J gene: TRBJ1-4; CDR3 DNA: TGCGCCAGCAGCAATAGTATACAGGCACTCGGGGAAAAACTGTTTTTT; CDR3 protein: CASSNSIQALGEKLFF
clone size: -; D gene: -; V gene: TRBV5-1; J gene: TRBJ2-2; CDR3 DNA: TGCGCCAGCAGCTTGGAGGCAGGGGTCACCGGGGAGCTGTTTTTT; CDR3 protein: CASSLEAGVTGELFF
clone size: -; D gene: -; V gene: TRBV11-3; J gene: TRBJ2-3; CDR3 DNA: TGTGCCAGCAGCGAGACGGTTAGCACAGATACGCAGTATTTT; CDR3 protein: CASSETVSTDTQYF
clone size: -; D gene: -; V gene: TRBV5-4; J gene: TRBJ2-7; CDR3 DNA: TGTGCCAGCAGCTTATGGTCCGGAGTTACCTACGAGCAGTACTTC; CDR3 protein: CASSLWSGVTYEQYF
clone size: -; D gene: -; V gene: TRBV5-1; J gene: TRBJ2-1; CDR3 DNA: TGCGCCAGCAGGGACAGCCCGAATTTATCCTACAATGAGCAGTTCTTC; CDR3 protein: CASRDSPNLSYNEQFF
clone size: -; D gene: -; V gene: TRBV29-1; J gene: TRBJ2-7; CDR3 DNA: TGCAGCGTAAGTAGCTCCTACGAGCAGTACTTC; CDR3 protein: CSVSSSYEQYF